A single sample is the source of the 6 T cell receptor beta chains below, sequenced in a study of post-analysis software for immune sequencing data. For these receptors, no antigen is known. Regarding the study as a whole: With TRBV5-6, TRBV5-1 and TRBV20-1 included, 5 or 6 TRBV segments were more frequent in patients than in controls.

Included in the TCR beta cDNA libraries were unique molecular identifiers. TCRdb re-called the PCR reads with MiXCR, one entry per CDR3 protein. This table has about 820,000 distinct CDR3 sequences, around 53% appearing once. The sample taken for sequencing was blood. These TCRs come from a girl aged 5 to 17 with multiple sclerosis.

The chain joins TRBV20-1 to TRBJ2-7, with 10 positions matching TRBD1. Germline V gene data show CDR1 as DFQATT and CDR2 as SNEGSKA (reference sequence). This CDR3 contains 18 residues. Trimming removed 3 bases from V and 0 bases from J; junction bases left unmatched: 14. The CDR3 is CSARLTSLTGGTSYEQYF. CDR3 in DNA: TGCAGTGCTAGGCTGACCTCTTTGACAGGGGGCACCTCCTACGAGCAGTACTTC.

This chain uses TRBV20-1 with TRBJ2-7, with TRBD2 matching 10 bases. The J call may not be correct, given that the DNA end is closer to TRBJ2-5. There are 17 residues in the CDR3. The germline V gene encodes CDR1 DFQATT and CDR2 SNEGSKA (reference sequence). The CDR3 DNA follows: TGCAGTGCTAGAGGGGCTAGCGGGAGTATTAATAGAGAGACCCAGTACTTC. Translated: CSARGASGSINRETQYF.

This clonotype was seen a few times. V gene TRBV18 combines with J gene TRBJ2-1, with 9 positions matching TRBD2. V shed 11 bases and J 0 bases; nucleotides not matched to a gene: 8. Per germline, CDR1 KGHSH and CDR2 LQKENI. The CDR3 spans 15 residues. The CDR3 DNA sequence: TGTGCCGGCGACTCTAGCGGGACCTCCTACAATGAGCAGTTCTTC. This codes for CAGDSSGTSYNEQFF.

This clonotype was observed a handful of times. V gene TRBV27 combines with J gene TRBJ1-2; a possible D gene is TRBD1 (5 bases). The CDR3 is 14 amino acids. Germline CDR1 MNHEY, CDR2 SMNVEV (reference sequence). Trimming pared 6 bases from V and 6 bases from J, leaving 17 bases between. This chain's CDR3 is CASSPGGRANGYTF. CDR3 nucleotides: TGTGCCAGCAGCCCCGGGGGGAGAGCGAATGGCTACACCTTC.

The V call is TRBV11-2, the J call TRBJ2-3; TRBD2 might be the D (6 bases). The CDR3 totals 16 residues. Germline V gene sequence: CDR1 SGHAT, CDR2 FQNNGV. V gave up 1 base and J gave up 1 base, with 12 bases separating them. This chain's CDR3 is CASSLGWEARTDTQYF. The CDR3 region has the DNA TGTGCCAGCAGCTTAGGATGGGAGGCCCGCACAGATACGCAGTATTTT.

CDR3 sequence (DNA): TGTGCCAGCAGCTTATGGGGGGGGGGTGGCTATGGCTACACCTTC. It encodes CASSLWGGGGYGYTF. The chain couples TRBV7-6 to TRBJ1-2; perhaps TRBD1 as D (5 bases). This CDR3 has 15 amino acids. Germline CDR1 and CDR2: SGHVS and FNYEAQ. Trimming took off 2 bases at V and 4 bases at J, with 14 bases between the two ends.